The source of this TCR beta chain is a study of spatial heterogeneity in lung cancer. The time point is: sample taken at primary tumor resection. Whole RNA obtained from tumor, nontumor lung or frozen PBMC underwent sequencing without sorting. This clonotype was picked up many times. TCRdb re-derived calls from the 5' RACE reads in MiXCR, one entry per CDR3 protein. The data contain 10,000 to 15,000 distinct CDR3 sequences, less than 4.5% of them singletons. Here the sequenced sample was PBMCs, taken at surgery. This receptor was identified in a male donor with early-stage non-small cell lung cancer.

CDR3: CASSSPQVETQYF. The CDR3, as DNA: TGTGCCAGCAGTTCTCCACAAGTGGAGACCCAGTACTTC. The chain links TRBV28 to TRBJ2-5; D not resolved. Germline CDR1 reads MDHEN; CDR2 reads SYDVKM. The CDR3 sequence is 13 residues long. V lost 4 bases to trimming and J lost 5 bases, with 11 bases between them. Combining the CDR3 with reference TRBV28 and TRBJ2-5 gives the whole variable domain DVKVTQSSRYLVKRTGEKVFLECVQDMDHENMFWYRQDPGLGLRLIYFSYDVKMKEKGDIPEGYSVSREKKERFSLILESASTNQTSMYLCASSSPQVETQYFGPGTRLLVL.